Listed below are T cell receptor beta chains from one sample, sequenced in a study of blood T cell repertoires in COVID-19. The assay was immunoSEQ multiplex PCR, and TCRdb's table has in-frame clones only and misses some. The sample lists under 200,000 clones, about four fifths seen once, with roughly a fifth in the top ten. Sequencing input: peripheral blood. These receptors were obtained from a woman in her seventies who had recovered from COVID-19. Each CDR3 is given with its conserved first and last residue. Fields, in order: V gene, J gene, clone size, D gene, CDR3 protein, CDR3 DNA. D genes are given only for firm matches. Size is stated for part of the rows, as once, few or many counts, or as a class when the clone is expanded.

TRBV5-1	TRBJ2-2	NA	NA	CASAIGVQGLNTGELFF	TGCGCCAGCGCAATCGGGGTACAGGGCCTGAACACCGGGGAGCTGTTTTTT
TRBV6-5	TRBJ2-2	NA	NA	CASSYAYTTGELFF	TGTGCCAGCAGTTACGCCTATACGACCGGGGAGCTGTTTTTT
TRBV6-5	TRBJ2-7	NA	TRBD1	CASSPGQGAYEQYF	TGTGCCAGCAGCCCGGGACAGGGGGCCTACGAGCAGTACTTC
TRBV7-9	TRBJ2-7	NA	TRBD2	CASSPQGGTSYEQYF	TGTGCCAGCAGCCCCCAGGGAGGGACCTCCTACGAGCAGTACTTC
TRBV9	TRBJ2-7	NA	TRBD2	CASSAEGLAGPGAYEQYF	TGTGCCAGCAGCGCGGAGGGACTAGCGGGGCCGGGGGCCTACGAGCAGTACTTC
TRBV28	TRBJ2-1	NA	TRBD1	CATRDRGRSSYNEQFF	TGTGCCACCCGGGACAGGGGACGGAGCTCCTACAATGAGCAGTTCTTC
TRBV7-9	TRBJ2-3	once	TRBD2	CASSLTPRLAGDQDTQYF	TGTGCCAGCAGCTTGACCCCCAGACTAGCGGGGGATCAAGATACGCAGTATTTT
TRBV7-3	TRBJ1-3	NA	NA	CASSPTTGNTIYF	TGTGCCAGCAGCCCGACAACTGGAAACACCATATATTTT
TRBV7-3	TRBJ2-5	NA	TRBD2	CASSPGDGGETQYF	TGTGCCAGCAGCCCCGGGGACGGGGGGGAGACCCAGTACTTC
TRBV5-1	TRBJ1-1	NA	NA	CASSLEGPQAFF	TGCGCCAGCAGCTTGGAGGGGCCCCAGGCTTTCTTT
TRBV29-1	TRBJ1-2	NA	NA	CSVLVRNYGYTF	TGCAGCGTTCTTGTCAGGAACTATGGCTACACCTTC
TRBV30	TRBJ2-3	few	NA	CAWALEDTQYF	TGTGCCTGGGCTCTTGAGGATACGCAGTATTTT
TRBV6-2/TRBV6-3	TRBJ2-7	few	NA	CASSFTVGEQYF	TGTGCCAGCAGCTTTACAGTTGGCGAGCAGTACTTC
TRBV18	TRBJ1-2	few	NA	CASSPQDYGYTF	TGTGCCAGCTCACCCCAGGACTATGGCTACACCTTC
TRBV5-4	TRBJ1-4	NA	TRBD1	CASTKTGAGEKLFF	TGTGCCAGCACCAAAACAGGGGCGGGGGAAAAACTGTTTTTT
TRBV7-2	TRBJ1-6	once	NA	CASIQDRSSPLHF	TGTGCCAGCATTCAAGACAGGAGCTCACCCCTCCACTTT
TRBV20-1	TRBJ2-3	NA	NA	CSASQSADADTQYF	TGCAGTGCTAGTCAGTCCGCGGATGCAGATACGCAGTATTTT
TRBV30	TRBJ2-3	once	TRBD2	CAWSTRRTSGLLSTDTQYF	TGTGCCTGGAGTACCCGCCGGACTAGCGGCCTCTTAAGCACAGATACGCAGTATTTT
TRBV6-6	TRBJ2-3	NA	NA	CASSYRIGISTDTQYF	TGTGCCAGCAGTTACCGGATCGGGATCAGCACAGATACGCAGTATTTT
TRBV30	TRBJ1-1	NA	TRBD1	CAWSLRQGPNAFF	TGTGCCTGGAGTCTAAGACAGGGCCCTAACGCTTTCTTT
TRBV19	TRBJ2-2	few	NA	CASSQPARGGELFF	TGTGCCAGTAGTCAACCGGCCAGGGGCGGGGAGCTGTTTTTT
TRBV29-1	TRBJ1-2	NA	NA	CSSDGGYTF	TGCAGCTCGGACGGTGGCTACACCTTC
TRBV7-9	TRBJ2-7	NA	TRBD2	CASSLARASGRLYEQYF	TGTGCCAGCAGCTTAGCGAGGGCTAGCGGGAGGCTCTACGAGCAGTACTTC